Sequencing of this T cell receptor beta chain was carried out in a study of T cells after yellow fever vaccination (dated by TCRdb to the late 2010s). Study-level background: The SMART-Seq v4 Ultra Low Input RNA kit was used to prepare libraries from fractions with low cell numbers. To follow T-cell clones before and after primary and booster YFV17D yellow fever vaccination, bulk TCR alpha and beta repertoires were sequenced over time. Two healthy male donors made up the cohort, one aged 18 to 29 years and the other aged 30 to 40 years. Bulk PBMC replicates and cell subsets were isolated from blood drawn at multiple timepoints before and after both primary and secondary immunization.

TCR cDNA was synthesized by 5'RACE template switching, through which a universal primer site and unique molecular identifiers were introduced. Priming of cDNA synthesis was performed from both the TCR alpha and TCR beta constant segments. Libraries were amplified in two PCR steps, with sample barcodes and sequencing adapters added in the second step. Sequencing of the libraries was done on either Illumina HiSeq 2500 (2x100 bp) or NovaSeq (2x150 bp). In the original analysis: Demultiplexing of reads and collapsing into UMI consensus sequences were performed with MIGEC, and V(D)J alignment was carried out with MiXCR. Clonotypes responding to the vaccine were identified with edgeR on replicate PBMC samples, with the criteria of FDR below 0.01 and a log2 fold change above 5 up to day 15. Each bulk clonotype was labeled CD4 or CD8 based on which sequenced repertoire, CD4 or CD8, contained the clonotype at higher abundance. Using fastp trimming at Q25 and MiXCR clonotype assembly, TCRdb reanalyzed the public sequencing data and kept in-frame beta chains. CDR3 protein duplicates are merged, each entry listing the most common genes and DNA. The V and J calls follow TCRdb's processing rather than the paper's. This sample comprises 120,000 to 150,000 distinct CDR3 sequences, less than 9.5% of them detected only once. Under 0.85% of the sample rests with the top ten.

In the paper's terms, the treatment or condition label means: live attenuated yellow fever vaccine strain. A standard Ficoll-Paque protocol was used to isolate PBMCs from peripheral blood. Dynabeads CD4 and CD8 positive selection kits were used to isolate the CD4 and CD8 T-cell fractions. RNA was extracted with TriZol from bulk PBMCs, CD4 and CD8 fractions, and dextramer-positive and dextramer-negative fractions. Comment on this clonotype: What this receptor recognizes is not known. With a much larger clone just one base away, this may be a read error.

What the work shows at the level of the full study, not this receptor alone: Compared with the primary T-cell response, the secondary T-cell response was faster but weaker, reaching its peak on day 5 rather than on day 15. Most clones expanded after primary vaccination were re-detected after the booster (around 96% of CD4 and around 88% of CD8), suggesting broad memory maintenance. Computational filtering was required because FACS-sorted repertoires could contain abundant contaminating clonotypes from the bulk population. Because the study included only a couple of donors, the extent to which the findings can be generalized is limited. A small fraction of clonotypes appeared in both the CD4 and CD8 compartments, likely as a result of convergent recombination.

V is cut by 3 bases and J by 6 bases, and the space between the germline ends is 14 bases. The CDR3 numbers 15 residues from cysteine through phenylalanine. Of the read, only the CDR3 DNA is kept; its 45 bases are in frame from base 1. Per the germline V gene, SGHTA is the CDR1 and FQGNSA is the CDR2. This receptor was taken from a man younger than 45 who received the YFV17D yellow fever vaccine. The sample consisted of CD4+ T cells sorted from PBMCs, taken 5 days after the yellow fever booster vaccination. The V gene is TRBV7-2 and the J gene is TRBJ2-2; the D gene cannot be named for sure. The CDR3 corresponds to CASSFRPQAAGELFF. The DNA is TGTGCCAGCAGCTTCCGCCCCCAGGCCGCCGGGGAGCTGTTTTTT.